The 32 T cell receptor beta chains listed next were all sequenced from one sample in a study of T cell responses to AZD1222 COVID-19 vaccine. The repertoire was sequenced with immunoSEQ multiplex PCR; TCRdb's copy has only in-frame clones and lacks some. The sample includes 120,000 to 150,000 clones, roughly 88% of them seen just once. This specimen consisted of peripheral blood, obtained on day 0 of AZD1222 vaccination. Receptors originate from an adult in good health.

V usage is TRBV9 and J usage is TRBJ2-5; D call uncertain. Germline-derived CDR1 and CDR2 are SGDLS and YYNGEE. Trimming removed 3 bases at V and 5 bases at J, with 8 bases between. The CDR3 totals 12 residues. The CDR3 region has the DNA TGTGCCAGCAGCGCTTTGGGGGAGACCCAGTACTTC. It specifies CASSALGETQYF.

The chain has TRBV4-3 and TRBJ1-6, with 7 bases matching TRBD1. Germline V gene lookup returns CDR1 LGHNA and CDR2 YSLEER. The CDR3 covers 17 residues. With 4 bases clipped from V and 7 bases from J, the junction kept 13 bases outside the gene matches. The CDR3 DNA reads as TGCGCCAGCAGCCCGACCGCCGAGGACAGGCTGAATTCACCCCTCCACTTT. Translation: CASSPTAEDRLNSPLHF.

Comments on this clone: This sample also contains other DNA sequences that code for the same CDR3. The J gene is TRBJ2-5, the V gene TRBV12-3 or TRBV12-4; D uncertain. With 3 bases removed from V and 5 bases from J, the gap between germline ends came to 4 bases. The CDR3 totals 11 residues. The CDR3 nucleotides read TGTGCCAGCAGTTTGCAGGAGACCCAGTACTTC. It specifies CASSLQETQYF.

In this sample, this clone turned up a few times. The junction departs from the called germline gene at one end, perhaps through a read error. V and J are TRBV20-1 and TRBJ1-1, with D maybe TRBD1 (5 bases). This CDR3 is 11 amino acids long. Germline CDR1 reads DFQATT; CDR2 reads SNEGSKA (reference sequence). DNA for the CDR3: TGCAGTGCTGGAGAGCCGGGACAAGCTTTCTTT. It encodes CSAGEPGQAFF.

The CDR3 DNA sequence: TGTGCCAGCAGCCCGGCGATGGGGTATGGCTACACCTTC. This gives the protein CASSPAMGYGYTF. This sequence joins TRBV12-3 or TRBV12-4 and TRBJ1-2, with D hard to call. This CDR3 is 13 amino acids long. V dropped 6 bases and J dropped 5 bases, with 13 bases sitting between them.

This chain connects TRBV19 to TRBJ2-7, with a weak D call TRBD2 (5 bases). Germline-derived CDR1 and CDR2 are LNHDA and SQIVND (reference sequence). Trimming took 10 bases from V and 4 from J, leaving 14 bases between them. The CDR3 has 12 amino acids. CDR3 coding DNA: TGTGCCACCAAGGGAGTGGATTACGAGCAGTACTTC. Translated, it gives CATKGVDYEQYF.

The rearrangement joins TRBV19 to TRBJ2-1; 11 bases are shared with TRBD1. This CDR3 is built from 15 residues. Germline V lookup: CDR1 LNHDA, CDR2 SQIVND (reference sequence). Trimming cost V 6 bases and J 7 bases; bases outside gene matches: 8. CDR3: CASSRGQGGRNEQFF. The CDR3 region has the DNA TGTGCCAGTAGCAGGGGACAGGGGGGGAGGAATGAGCAGTTCTTC.

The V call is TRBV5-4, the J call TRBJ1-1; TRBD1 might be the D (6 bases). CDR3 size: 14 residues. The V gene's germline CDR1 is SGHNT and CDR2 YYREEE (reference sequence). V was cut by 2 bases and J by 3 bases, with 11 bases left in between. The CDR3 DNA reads TGTGCCAGCAGCTTCCGGGGGGGGCACACTGAAGCTTTCTTT. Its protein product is CASSFRGGHTEAFF.

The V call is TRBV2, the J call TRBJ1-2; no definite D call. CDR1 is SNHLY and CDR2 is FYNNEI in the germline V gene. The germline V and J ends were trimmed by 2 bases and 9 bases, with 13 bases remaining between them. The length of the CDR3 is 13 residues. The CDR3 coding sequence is TGTGCCAGCAGTGAATCCGGACTCAAGAGCTACACCTTC. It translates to CASSESGLKSYTF.

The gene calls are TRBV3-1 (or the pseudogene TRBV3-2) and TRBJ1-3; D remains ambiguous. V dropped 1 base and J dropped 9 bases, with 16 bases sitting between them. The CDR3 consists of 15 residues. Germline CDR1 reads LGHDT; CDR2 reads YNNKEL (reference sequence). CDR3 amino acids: CASSQGLVASSTIYF. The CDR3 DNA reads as TGTGCCAGCAGCCAAGGATTGGTCGCATCAAGCACCATATATTTT.

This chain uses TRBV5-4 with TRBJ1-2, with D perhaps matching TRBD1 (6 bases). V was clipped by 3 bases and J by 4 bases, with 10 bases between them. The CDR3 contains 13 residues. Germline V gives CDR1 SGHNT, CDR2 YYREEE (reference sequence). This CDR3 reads CASSSQGTYGYTF. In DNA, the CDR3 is TGTGCCAGCAGCTCCCAGGGGACCTATGGCTACACCTTC.

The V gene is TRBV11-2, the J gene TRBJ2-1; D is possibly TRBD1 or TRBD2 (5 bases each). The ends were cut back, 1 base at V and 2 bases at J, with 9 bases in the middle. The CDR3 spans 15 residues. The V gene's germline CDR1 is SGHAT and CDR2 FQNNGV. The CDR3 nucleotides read TGTGCCAGCAGCTTAGGAGGGGCCCCCTACAATGAGCAGTTCTTC. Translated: CASSLGGAPYNEQFF.

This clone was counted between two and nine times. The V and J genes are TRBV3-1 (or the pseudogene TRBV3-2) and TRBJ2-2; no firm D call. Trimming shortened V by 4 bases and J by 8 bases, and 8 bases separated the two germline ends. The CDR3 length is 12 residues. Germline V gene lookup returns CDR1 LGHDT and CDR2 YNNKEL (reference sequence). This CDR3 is CASSRQTGELFF. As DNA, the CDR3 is TGTGCCAGCAGCCGCCAAACTGGGGAGCTGTTTTTT.

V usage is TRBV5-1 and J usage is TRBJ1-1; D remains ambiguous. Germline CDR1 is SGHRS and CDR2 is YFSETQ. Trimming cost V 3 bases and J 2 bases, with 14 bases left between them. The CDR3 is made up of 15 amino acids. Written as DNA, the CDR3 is TGCGCCAGCAGCTCGAGCGGCGGTCTTAACACTGAAGCTTTCTTT. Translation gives CASSSSGGLNTEAFF.

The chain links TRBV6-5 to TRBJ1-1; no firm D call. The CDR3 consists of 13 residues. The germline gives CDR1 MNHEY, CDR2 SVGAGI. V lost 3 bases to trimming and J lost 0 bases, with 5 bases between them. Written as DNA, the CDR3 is TGTGCCAGCAGTTATACTGTGAACACTGAAGCTTTCTTT. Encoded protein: CASSYTVNTEAFF.

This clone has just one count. The CDR3 region has the DNA TGTGCCAGCAGTTTACAGACCGGGACTAGCGGCAAGTTCTTC. Translating it yields CASSLQTGTSGKFF. This rearrangement joins TRBV28 to TRBJ2-1, with 11 positions matching TRBD2. CDR3 size: 14 residues. Trimming removed 2 bases from V and 14 bases from J; junction bases left unmatched: 8. CDR1 and CDR2 (germline): MDHEN, SYDVKM. The whole variable domain, filled in from reference TRBV28 and TRBJ2-1, reads DVKVTQSSRYLVKRTGEKVFLECVQDMDHENMFWYRQDPGLGLRLIYFSYDVKMKEKGDIPEGYSVSREKKERFSLILESASTNQTSMYLCASSLQTGTSGKFFGPGTRLTVL.

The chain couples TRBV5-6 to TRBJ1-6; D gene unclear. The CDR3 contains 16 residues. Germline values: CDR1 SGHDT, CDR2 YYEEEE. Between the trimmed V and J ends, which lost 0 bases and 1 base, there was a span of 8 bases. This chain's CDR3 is CASSLALGSYNSPLHF. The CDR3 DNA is TGTGCCAGCAGCTTGGCCTTGGGATCCTATAATTCACCCCTCCACTTT.

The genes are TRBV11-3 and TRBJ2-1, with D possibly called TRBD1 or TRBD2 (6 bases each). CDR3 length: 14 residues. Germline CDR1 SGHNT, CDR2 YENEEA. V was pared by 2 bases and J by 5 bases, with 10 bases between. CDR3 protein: CASSLTRGDNEQFF. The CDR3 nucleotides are TGTGCCAGCAGCTTAACAAGGGGGGACAATGAGCAGTTCTTC. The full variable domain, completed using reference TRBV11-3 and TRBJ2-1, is EAGVVQSPRYKIIEKKQPVAFWCNPISGHNTLYWYLQNLGQGPELLIRYENEEAVDDSQLPKDRFSAERLKGVDSTLKIQPAELGDSAVYLCASSLTRGDNEQFFGPGTRLTVL.

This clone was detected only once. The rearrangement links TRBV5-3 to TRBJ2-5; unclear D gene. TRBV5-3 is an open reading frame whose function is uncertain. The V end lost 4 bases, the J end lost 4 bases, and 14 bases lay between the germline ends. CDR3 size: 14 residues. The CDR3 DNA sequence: TGTGCCAGAAGCCCTTCTCGGGCAGGAGAGACCCAGTACTTC. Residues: CARSPSRAGETQYF.

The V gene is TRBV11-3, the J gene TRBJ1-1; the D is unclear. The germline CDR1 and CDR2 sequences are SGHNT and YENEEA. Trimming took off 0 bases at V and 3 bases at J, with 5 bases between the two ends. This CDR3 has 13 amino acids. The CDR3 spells CASSLEADTEAFF. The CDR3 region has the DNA TGTGCCAGCAGCTTAGAGGCAGACACTGAAGCTTTCTTT.

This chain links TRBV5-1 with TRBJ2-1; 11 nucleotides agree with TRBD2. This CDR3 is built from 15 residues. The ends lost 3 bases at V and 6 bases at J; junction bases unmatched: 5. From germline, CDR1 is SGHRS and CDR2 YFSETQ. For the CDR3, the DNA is TGCGCCAGCAGCTACACCGGGACTAGCGGCAATGAGCAGTTCTTC. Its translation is CASSYTGTSGNEQFF. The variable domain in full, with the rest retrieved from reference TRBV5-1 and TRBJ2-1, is KAGVTQTPRYLIKTRGQQVTLSCSPISGHRSVSWYQQTPGQGLQFLFEYFSETQRNKGNFPGRFSGRQFSNSRSEMNVSTLELGDSALYLCASSYTGTSGNEQFFGPGTRLTVL.

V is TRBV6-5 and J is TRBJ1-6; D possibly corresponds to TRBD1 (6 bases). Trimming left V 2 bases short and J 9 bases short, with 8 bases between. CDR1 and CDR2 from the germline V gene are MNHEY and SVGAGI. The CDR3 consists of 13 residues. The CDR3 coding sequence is TGTGCCAGCAGTTACCTCAGGGGTTCACCCCTCCACTTT. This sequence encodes CASSYLRGSPLHF.

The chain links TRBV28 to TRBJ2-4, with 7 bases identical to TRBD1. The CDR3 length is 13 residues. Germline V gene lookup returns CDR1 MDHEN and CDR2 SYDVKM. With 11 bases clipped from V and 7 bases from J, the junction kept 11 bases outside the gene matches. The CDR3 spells CAVWGGRGNIQYF. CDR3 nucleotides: TGTGCCGTATGGGGCGGCAGGGGGAACATTCAGTACTTC.

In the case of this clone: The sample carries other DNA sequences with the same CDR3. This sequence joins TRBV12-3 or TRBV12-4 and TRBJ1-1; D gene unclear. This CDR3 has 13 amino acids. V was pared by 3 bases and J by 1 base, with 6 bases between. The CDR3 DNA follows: TGTGCCAGCAGTTTGGGCGGGAACACTGAAGCTTTCTTT. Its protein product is CASSLGGNTEAFF.

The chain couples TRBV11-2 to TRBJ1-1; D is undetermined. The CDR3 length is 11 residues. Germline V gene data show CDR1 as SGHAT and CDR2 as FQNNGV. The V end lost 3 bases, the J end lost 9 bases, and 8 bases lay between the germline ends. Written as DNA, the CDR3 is TGTGCCAGCAGCTTGGGTACCCAAGCTTTCTTT. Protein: CASSLGTQAFF.

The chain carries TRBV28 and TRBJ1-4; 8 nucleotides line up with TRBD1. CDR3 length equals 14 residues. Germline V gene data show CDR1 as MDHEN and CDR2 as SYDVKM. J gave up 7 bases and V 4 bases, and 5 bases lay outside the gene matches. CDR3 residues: CASSYSGQGEKLFF. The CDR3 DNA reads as TGTGCCAGCAGTTATTCTGGACAGGGTGAAAAACTGTTTTTT.

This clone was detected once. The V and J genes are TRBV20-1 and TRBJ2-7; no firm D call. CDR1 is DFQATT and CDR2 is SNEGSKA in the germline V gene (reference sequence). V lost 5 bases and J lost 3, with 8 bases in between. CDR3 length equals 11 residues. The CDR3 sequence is CSAPDGYEQYF. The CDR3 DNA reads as TGCAGTGCTCCGGACGGCTACGAGCAGTACTTC.

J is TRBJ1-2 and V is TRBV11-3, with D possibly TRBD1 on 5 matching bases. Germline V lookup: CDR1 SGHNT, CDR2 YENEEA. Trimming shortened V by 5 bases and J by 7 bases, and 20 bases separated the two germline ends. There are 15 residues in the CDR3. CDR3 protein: CASSEGRRGEGGYTF. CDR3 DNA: TGTGCCAGCAGCGAGGGACGGCGAGGGGAGGGTGGCTACACCTTC.

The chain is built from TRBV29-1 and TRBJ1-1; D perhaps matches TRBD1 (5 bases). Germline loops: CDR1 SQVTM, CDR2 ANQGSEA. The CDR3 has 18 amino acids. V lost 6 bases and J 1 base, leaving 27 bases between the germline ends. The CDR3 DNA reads TGCAGCGTGTTGAAATCCCACCGGGGCTCTTATGGGAACACTGAAGCTTTCTTT. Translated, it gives CSVLKSHRGSYGNTEAFF.

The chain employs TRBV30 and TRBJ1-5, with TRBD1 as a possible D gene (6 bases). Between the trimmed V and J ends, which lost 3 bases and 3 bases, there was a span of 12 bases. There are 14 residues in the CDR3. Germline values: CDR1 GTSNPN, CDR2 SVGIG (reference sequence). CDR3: CAWRPGGLNQPQHF. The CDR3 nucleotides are TGTGCCTGGAGGCCGGGGGGCCTCAATCAGCCCCAGCATTTT.

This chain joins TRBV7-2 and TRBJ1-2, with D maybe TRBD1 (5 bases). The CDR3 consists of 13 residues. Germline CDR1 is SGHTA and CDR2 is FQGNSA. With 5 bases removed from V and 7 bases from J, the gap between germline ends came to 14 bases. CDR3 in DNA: TGTGCCAGCAGCGGCGGGACGGACCGTGGCTACACCTTC. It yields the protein CASSGGTDRGYTF. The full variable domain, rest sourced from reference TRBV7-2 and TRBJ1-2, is GAGVSQSPSNKVTEKGKDVELRCDPISGHTALYWYRQSLGQGLEFLIYFQGNSAPDKSGLPSDRFSAERTGGSVSTLTIQRTQQEDSAVYLCASSGGTDRGYTFGSGTRLTVV.

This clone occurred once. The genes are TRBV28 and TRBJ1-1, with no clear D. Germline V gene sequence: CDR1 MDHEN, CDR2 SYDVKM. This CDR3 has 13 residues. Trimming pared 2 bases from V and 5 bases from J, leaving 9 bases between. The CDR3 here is CASSLHSGTEAFF. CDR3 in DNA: TGTGCCAGCAGTTTACACAGTGGGACTGAAGCTTTCTTT.